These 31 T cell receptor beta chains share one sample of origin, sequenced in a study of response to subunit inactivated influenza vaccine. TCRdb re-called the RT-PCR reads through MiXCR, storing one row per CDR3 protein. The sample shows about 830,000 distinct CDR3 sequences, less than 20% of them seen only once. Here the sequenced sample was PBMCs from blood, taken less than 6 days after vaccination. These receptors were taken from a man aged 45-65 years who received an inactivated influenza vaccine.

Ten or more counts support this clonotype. The CDR3 sequence is CSVDSSGTGELFF. The CDR3 bases are TGCAGCGTTGACAGCTCGGGCACCGGGGAGCTGTTTTTT. The chain carries TRBV29-1 and TRBJ2-2; no clear D gene. CDR3 length: 13 residues. V was shortened by 3 bases and J by 4 bases, with 9 bases between the two germline ends. Looked up from germline, CDR1 is SQVTM and CDR2 is ANQGSEA.

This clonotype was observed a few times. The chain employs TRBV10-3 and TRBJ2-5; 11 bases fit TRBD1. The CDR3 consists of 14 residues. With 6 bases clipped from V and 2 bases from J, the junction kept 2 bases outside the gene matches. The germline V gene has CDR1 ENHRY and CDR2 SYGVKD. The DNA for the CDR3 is TGTGCCATCAGCGGACAGGGGGCTCAAGAGACCCAGTACTTC. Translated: CAISGQGAQETQYF.

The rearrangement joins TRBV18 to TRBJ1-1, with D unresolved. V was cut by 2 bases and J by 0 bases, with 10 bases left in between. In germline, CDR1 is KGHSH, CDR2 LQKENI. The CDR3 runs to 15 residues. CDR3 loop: CASSPGGRVNTEAFF. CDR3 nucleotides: TGTGCCAGCTCACCAGGAGGAAGGGTGAACACTGAAGCTTTCTTT.

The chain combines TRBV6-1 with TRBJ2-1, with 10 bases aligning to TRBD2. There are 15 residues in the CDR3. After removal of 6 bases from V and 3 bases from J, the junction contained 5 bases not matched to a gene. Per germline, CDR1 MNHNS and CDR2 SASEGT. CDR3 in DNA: TGTGCCAGCAGCGGACTAGCGGAGGGCTACAATGAGCAGTTCTTC. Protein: CASSGLAEGYNEQFF.

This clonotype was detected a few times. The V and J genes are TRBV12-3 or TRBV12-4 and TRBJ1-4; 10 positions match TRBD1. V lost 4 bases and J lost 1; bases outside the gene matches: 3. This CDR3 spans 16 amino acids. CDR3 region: CASSWGQGQTNEKLFF. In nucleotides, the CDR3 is TGTGCCAGCAGTTGGGGACAGGGGCAAACTAATGAAAAACTGTTTTTT.

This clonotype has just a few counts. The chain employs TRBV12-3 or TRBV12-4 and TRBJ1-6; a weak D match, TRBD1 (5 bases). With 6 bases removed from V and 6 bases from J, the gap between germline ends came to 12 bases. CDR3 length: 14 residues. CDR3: CASSVQGLNSPLHF. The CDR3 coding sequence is TGTGCCAGCAGCGTGCAGGGCCTTAATTCACCCCTCCACTTT.

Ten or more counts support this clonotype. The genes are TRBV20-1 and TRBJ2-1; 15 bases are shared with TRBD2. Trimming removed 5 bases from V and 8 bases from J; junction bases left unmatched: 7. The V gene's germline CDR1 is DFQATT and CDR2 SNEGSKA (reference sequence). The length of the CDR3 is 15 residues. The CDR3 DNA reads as TGCAGTGCTCTAGGGACTAGCGGGAGGTATCATGAGCAGTTCTTC. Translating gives CSALGTSGRYHEQFF.

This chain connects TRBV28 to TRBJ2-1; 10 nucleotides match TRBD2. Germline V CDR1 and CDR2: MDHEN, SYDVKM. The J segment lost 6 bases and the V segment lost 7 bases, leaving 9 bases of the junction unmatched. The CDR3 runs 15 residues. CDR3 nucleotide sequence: TGTGCCAGCATAAGCGGGGGGGCCGGGCTCAATGAGCAGTTCTTC. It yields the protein CASISGGAGLNEQFF.

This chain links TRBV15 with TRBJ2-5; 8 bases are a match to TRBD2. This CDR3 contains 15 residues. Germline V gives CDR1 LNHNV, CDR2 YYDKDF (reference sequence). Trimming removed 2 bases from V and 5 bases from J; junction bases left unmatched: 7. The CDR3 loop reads CATSRPGLGRETQYF. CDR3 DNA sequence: TGTGCCACCAGCAGACCGGGACTAGGCCGGGAGACCCAGTACTTC.

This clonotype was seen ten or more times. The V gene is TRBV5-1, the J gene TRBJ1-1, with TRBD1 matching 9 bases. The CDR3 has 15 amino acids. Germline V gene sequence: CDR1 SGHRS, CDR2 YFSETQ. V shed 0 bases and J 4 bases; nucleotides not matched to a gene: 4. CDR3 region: CASSLATGGGTEAFF. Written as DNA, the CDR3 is TGCGCCAGCAGCTTGGCAACAGGGGGCGGCACTGAAGCTTTCTTT.

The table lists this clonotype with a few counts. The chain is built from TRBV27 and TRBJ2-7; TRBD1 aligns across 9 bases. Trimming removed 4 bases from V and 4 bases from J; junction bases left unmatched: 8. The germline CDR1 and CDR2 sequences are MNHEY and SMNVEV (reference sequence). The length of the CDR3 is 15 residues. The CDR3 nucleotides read TGTGCCAGCAGTTGGTCAGGACAGGGGCAATACGAGCAGTACTTC. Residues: CASSWSGQGQYEQYF.

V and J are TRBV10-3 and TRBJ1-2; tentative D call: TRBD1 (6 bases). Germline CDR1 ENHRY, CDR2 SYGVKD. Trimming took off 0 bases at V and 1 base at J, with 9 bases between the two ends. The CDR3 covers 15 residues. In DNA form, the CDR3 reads TGTGCCATCAGTGAGTCAAACAGGGTTAACTATGGCTACACCTTC. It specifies CAISESNRVNYGYTF.

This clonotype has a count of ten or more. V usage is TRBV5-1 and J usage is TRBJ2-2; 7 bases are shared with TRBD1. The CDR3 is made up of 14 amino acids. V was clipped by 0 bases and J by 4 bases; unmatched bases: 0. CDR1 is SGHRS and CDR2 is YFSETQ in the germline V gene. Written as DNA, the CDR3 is TGCGCCAGCAGCTTGGACAGGGGCACCGGGGAGCTGTTTTTT. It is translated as CASSLDRGTGELFF.

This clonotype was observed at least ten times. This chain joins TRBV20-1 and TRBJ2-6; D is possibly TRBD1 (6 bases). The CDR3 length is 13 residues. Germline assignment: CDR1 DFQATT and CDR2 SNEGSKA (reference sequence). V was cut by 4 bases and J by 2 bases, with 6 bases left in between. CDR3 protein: CSANRAGANVLTF. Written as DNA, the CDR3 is TGCAGTGCTAACAGGGCTGGGGCCAACGTCCTGACTTTC.

In DNA form, the CDR3 reads TGTGCCAGCAGCCCAAACCGGGACAGGGGCCATGGCTACACCTTC. It is translated as CASSPNRDRGHGYTF. This chain connects TRBV7-2 to TRBJ1-2, with 10 bases lining up with TRBD1. CDR1 SGHTA and CDR2 FQGNSA come from the germline V gene. The CDR3 is made up of 15 amino acids. V was clipped by 5 bases and J by 6 bases; unmatched bases: 9.

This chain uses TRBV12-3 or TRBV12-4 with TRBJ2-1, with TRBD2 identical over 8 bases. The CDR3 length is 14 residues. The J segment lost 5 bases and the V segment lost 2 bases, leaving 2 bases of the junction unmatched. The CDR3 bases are TGTGCCAGCAGTTTAACGGGAGGGCACAATGAGCAGTTCTTC. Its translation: CASSLTGGHNEQFF.

CDR3 nucleotide sequence: TGTGCCAGCAGCTGGATGGGACGCAACCAAGAGACCCAGTACTTC. It translates to CASSWMGRNQETQYF. The chain is built from TRBV7-9 and TRBJ2-5; D may correspond to TRBD1 or TRBD2 (5 bases each). CDR3 length: 15 residues. V was pared by 4 bases and J by 0 bases, with 12 bases between. The germline V gene has CDR1 SEHNR and CDR2 FQNEAQ (reference sequence).

CDR3 DNA sequence: TGTGCCAGCAGTTCGAACAGGGGACAGCCCCAGCATTTT. Its translation: CASSSNRGQPQHF. The chain joins TRBV12-3 or TRBV12-4 to TRBJ1-5; 7 nucleotides agree with TRBD1. V shed 4 bases and J 7 bases; nucleotides not matched to a gene: 4. The CDR3 sequence is 13 residues long.

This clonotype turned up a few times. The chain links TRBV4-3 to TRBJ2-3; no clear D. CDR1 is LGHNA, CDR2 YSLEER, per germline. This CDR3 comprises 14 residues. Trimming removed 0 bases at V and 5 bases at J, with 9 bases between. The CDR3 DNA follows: TGCGCCAGCAGCCAAGAGCCTAGTGGAGATACGCAGTATTTT. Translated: CASSQEPSGDTQYF.

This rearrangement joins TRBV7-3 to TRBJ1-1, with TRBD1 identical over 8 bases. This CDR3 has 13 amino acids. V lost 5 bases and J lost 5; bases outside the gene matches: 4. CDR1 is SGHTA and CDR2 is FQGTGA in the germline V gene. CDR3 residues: CASSPDRETEAFF. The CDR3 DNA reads TGTGCCAGCAGCCCGGACAGGGAAACTGAAGCTTTCTTT.

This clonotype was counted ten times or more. CDR3 loop: CASSITIMHEQYF. The DNA for the CDR3 is TGTGCCAGCAGCATTACTATTATGCACGAGCAGTACTTC. The chain is built from TRBV7-2 and TRBJ2-7; no firm D call. This CDR3 region has 13 residues. Deletions cut 5 bases from V and 5 bases from J, with 13 bases between. Germline CDR1 is SGHTA and CDR2 is FQGNSA.

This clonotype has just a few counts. CDR3 nucleotide sequence: TGTGCCAGCTCAGAAACTAGCGGGAGGAACAATGAGCAGTTCTTC. This sequence encodes CASSETSGRNNEQFF. The genes are TRBV18 and TRBJ2-1, with TRBD2 matching 12 bases. The CDR3 contains 15 residues. V was clipped by 5 bases and J by 5 bases; unmatched bases: 4. CDR1 and CDR2 from the germline V gene are KGHSH and LQKENI. The variable domain in full, with the rest retrieved from reference TRBV18 and TRBJ2-1, is NAGVMQNPRHLVRRRGQEARLRCSPMKGHSHVYWYRQLPEEGLKFMVYLQKENIIDESGMPKERFSAEFPKEGPSILRIQQVVRGDSAAYFCASSETSGRNNEQFFGPGTRLTVL.

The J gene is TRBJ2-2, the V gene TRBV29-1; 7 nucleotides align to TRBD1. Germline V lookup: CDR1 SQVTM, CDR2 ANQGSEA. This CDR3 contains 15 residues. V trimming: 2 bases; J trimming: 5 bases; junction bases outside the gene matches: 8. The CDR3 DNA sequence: TGCAGCGTTGAAACCGGGACAGCCCATACCGGGGAGCTGTTTTTT. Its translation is CSVETGTAHTGELFF.

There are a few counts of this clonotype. The CDR3, as DNA: TGTGCCACCAGCAGACCCGTGTTAGGGGCACTCCAAGAGACCCAGTACTTC. It specifies CATSRPVLGALQETQYF. This rearrangement joins TRBV15 to TRBJ2-5; D possibly corresponds to TRBD1 (5 bases). V lost 2 bases to trimming and J lost 1 base, with 17 bases between them. This CDR3 spans 17 amino acids. CDR1 and CDR2 from the germline V gene are LNHNV and YYDKDF (reference sequence).

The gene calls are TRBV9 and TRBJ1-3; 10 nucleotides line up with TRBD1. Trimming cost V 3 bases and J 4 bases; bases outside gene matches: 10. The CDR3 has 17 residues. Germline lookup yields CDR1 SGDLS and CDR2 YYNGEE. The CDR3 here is CASSASAGTGDGNTIYF. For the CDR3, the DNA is TGTGCCAGCAGCGCCTCGGCCGGGACAGGGGACGGAAACACCATATATTTT. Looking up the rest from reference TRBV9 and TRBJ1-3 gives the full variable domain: DSGVTQTPKHLITATGQRVTLRCSPRSGDLSVYWYQQSLDQGLQFLIQYYNGEERAKGNILERFSAQQFPDLHSELNLSSLELGDSALYFCASSASAGTGDGNTIYFGEGSWLTVV.

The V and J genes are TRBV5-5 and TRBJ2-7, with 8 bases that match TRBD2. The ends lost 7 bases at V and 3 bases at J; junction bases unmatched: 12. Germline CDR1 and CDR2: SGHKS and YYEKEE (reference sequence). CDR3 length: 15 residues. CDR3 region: CASRLGGGRVYEQYF. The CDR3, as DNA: TGTGCCAGCCGGCTCGGGGGGGGGCGCGTCTACGAGCAGTACTTC.

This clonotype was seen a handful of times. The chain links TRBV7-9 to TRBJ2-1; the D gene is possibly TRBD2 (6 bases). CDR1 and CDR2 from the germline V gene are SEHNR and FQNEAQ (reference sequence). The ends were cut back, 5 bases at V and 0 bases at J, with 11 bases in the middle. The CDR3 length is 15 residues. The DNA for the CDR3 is TGTGCCAGCAGCCGGGACTTTAGCTCCTACAATGAGCAGTTCTTC. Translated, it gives CASSRDFSSYNEQFF.

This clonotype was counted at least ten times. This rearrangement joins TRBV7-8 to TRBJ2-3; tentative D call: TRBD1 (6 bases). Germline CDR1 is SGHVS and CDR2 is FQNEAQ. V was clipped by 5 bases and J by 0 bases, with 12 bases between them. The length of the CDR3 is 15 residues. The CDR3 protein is CASSPRTASTDTQYF. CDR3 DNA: TGTGCCAGCAGCCCACGGACAGCTAGCACAGATACGCAGTATTTT.

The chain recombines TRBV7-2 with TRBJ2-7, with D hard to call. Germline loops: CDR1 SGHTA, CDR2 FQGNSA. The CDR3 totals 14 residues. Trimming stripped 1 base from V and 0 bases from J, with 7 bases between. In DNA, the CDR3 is TGTGCCAGCAGCTTAGATTGGACCTCCTACGAGCAGTACTTC. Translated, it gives CASSLDWTSYEQYF.

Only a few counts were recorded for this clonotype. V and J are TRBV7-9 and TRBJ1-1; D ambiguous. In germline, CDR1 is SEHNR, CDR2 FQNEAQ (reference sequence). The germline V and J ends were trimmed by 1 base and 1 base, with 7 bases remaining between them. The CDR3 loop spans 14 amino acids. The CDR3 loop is CASSLVQPNTEAFF. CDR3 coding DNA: TGTGCCAGCAGCTTAGTCCAACCGAACACTGAAGCTTTCTTT.

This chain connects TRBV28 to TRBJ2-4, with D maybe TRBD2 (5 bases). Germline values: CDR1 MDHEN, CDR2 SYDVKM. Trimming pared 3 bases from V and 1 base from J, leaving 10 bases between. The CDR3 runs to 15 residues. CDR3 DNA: TGTGCCAGCAGTTTGGTTACGGGGGCCAAAAACATTCAGTACTTC. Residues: CASSLVTGAKNIQYF.